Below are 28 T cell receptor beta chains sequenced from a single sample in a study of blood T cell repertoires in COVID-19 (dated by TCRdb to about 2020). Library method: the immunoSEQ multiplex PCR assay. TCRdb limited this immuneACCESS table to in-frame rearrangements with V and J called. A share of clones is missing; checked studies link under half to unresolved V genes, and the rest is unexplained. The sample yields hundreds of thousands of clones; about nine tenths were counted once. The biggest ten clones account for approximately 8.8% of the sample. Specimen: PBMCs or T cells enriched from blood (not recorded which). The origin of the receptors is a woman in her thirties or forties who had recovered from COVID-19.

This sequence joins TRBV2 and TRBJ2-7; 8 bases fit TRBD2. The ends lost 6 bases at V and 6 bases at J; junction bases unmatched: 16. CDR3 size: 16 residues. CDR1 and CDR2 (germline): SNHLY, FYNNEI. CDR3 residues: CASSETSGRAGGEQYF. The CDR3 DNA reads TGTGCCAGCAGCGAAACTTCCGGGAGGGCCGGTGGCGAGCAGTACTTC. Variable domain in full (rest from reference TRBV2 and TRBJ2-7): EPEVTQTPSHQVTQMGQEVILRCVPISNHLYFYWYRQILGQKVEFLVSFYNNEISEKSEIFDDQFSVERPDGSNFTLKIRSTKLEDSAMYFCASSETSGRAGGEQYFGPGTRLTVT.

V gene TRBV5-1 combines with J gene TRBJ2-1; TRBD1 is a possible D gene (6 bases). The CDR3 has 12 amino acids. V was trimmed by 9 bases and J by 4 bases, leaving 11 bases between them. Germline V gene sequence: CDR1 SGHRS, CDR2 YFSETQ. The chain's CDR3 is CATKGVYNEQFF. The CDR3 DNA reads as TGCGCCACCAAGGGGGTGTACAATGAGCAGTTCTTC.

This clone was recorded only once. The DNA for the CDR3 is TGTGCCAGCATAGGGGCAGGGGTCACCTACGAGCAGTACTTC. Protein sequence: CASIGAGVTYEQYF. The chain carries TRBV28 and TRBJ2-7; D might be TRBD1 (6 bases). V gave up 7 bases and J gave up 2 bases, with 15 bases separating them. CDR3 length equals 14 residues. Per the germline V gene, CDR1 is MDHEN and CDR2 is SYDVKM. Drawing the rest from reference TRBV28 and TRBJ2-7, the complete variable domain is DVKVTQSSRYLVKRTGEKVFLECVQDMDHENMFWYRQDPGLGLRLIYFSYDVKMKEKGDIPEGYSVSREKKERFSLILESASTNQTSMYLCASIGAGVTYEQYFGPGTRLTVT.

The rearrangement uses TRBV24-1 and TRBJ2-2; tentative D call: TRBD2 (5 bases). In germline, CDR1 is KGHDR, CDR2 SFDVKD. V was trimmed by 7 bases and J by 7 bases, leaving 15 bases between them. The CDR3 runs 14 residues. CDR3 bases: TGTGCCACCAGACCTAGGACTCTCAACGGGGAGCTGTTTTTT. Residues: CATRPRTLNGELFF.

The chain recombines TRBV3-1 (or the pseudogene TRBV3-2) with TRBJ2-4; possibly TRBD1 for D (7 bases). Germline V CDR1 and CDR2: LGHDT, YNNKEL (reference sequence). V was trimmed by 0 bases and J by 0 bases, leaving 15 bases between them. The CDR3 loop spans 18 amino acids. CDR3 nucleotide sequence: TGTGCCAGCAGCCAAGATTGGAGGGACAGCCTAGCCAAAAACATTCAGTACTTC. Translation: CASSQDWRDSLAKNIQYF.

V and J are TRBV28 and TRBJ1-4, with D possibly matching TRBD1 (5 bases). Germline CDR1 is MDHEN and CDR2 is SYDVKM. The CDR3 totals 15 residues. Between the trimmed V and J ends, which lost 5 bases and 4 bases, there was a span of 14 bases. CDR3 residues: CASSRPGLLNEKLFF. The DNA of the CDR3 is TGTGCCAGCAGTCGTCCGGGACTGCTTAATGAAAAACTGTTTTTT.

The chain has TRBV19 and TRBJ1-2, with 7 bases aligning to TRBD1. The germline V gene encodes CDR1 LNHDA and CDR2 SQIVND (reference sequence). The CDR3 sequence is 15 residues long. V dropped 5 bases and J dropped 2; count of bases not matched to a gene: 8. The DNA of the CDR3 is TGTGCCAGTAGTCCCCCGACAGGGATCAACTATGGCTACACCTTC. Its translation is CASSPPTGINYGYTF.

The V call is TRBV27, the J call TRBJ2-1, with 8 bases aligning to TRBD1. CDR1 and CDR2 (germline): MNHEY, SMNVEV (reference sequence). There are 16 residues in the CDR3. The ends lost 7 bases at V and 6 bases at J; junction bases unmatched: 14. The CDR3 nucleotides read TGTGCCAGCAAAATCTCGACAGGGGCGTTTTTCAATGAGCAGTTCTTC. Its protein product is CASKISTGAFFNEQFF.

The DNA for the CDR3 is TGTGCCAGCAGCTTGGGGGCAGGGTACAAGAACACTGAAGCTTTCTTT. Translation gives CASSLGAGYKNTEAFF. The chain couples TRBV5-6 to TRBJ1-1, with D perhaps matching TRBD1 (5 bases). V was clipped by 0 bases and J by 1 base, with 13 bases between them. This CDR3 has 16 amino acids. Germline V gives CDR1 SGHDT, CDR2 YYEEEE.

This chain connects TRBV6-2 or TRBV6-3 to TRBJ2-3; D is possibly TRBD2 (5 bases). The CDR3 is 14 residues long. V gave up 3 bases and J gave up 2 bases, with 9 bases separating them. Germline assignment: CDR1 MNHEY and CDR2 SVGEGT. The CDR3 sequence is CASSYSLATDTQYF. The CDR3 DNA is TGTGCCAGCAGTTATTCCCTAGCCACAGATACGCAGTATTTT.

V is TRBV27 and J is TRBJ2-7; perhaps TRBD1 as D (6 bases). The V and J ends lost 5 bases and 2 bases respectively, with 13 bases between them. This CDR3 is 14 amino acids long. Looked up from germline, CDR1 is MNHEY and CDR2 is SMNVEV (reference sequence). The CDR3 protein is CASSDRQAPYEQYF. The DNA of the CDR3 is TGTGCCAGCAGTGATCGACAGGCCCCCTACGAGCAGTACTTC.

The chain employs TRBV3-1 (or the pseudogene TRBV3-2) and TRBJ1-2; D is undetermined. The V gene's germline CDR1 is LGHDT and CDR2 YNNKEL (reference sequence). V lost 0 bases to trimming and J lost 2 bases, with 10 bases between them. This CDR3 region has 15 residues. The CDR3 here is CASSQDSVSNYGYTF. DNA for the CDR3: TGTGCCAGCAGCCAAGACTCGGTTTCAAACTATGGCTACACCTTC.

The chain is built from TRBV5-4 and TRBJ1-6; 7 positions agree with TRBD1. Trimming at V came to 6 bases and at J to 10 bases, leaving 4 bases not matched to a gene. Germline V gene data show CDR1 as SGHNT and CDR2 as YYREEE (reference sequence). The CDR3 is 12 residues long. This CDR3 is CASNLRGSPLHF. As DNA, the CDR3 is TGTGCCAGCAACCTCAGGGGGTCACCCCTCCACTTT.

CDR3 sequence reads: CASSLQGSNTEAFF. The CDR3 nucleotides are TGCGCCAGCAGCTTGCAGGGGAGTAACACTGAAGCTTTCTTT. The rearrangement links TRBV5-1 to TRBJ1-1, with D perhaps matching TRBD1 (6 bases). Trimming stripped 1 base from V and 2 bases from J, with 9 bases between. This CDR3 has 14 residues. Germline CDR1 SGHRS, CDR2 YFSETQ.

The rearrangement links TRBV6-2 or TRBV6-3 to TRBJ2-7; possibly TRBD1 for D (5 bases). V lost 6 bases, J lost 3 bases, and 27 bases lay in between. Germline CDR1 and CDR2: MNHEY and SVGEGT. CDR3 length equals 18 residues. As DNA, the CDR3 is TGTGCCAGCAGCCTAGGAGACAGACAATACCCCGAGGACTACGAGCAGTACTTC. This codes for CASSLGDRQYPEDYEQYF.

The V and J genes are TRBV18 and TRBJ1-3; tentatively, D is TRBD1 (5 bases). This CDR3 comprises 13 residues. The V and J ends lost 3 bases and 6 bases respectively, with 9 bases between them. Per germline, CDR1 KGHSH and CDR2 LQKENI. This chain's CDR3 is CASSPDTLNTIYF. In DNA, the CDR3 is TGTGCCAGCTCACCGGACACCTTAAACACCATATATTTT.

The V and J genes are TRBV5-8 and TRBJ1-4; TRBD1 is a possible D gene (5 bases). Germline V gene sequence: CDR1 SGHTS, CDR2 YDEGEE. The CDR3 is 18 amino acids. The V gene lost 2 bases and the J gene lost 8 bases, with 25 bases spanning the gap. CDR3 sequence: CASSLGTVSQGSGEKLFF. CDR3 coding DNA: TGTGCCAGCAGCTTAGGAACCGTGTCGCAGGGCAGTGGCGAAAAACTGTTTTTT.

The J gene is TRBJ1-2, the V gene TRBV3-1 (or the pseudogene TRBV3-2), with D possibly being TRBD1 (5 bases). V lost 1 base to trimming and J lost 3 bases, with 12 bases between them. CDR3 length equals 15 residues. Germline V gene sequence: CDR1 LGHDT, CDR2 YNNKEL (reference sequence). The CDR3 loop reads CASSQVPGRDYGYTF. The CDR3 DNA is TGTGCCAGCAGCCAAGTTCCCGGCAGGGACTATGGCTACACCTTC.

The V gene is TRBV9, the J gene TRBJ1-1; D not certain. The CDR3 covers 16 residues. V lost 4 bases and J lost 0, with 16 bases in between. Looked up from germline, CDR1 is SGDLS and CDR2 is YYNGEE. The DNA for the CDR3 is TGTGCCAGCAGCCGTCGAGAGGGTCCAATGAACACTGAAGCTTTCTTT. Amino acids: CASSRREGPMNTEAFF. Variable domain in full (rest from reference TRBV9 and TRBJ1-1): DSGVTQTPKHLITATGQRVTLRCSPRSGDLSVYWYQQSLDQGLQFLIQYYNGEERAKGNILERFSAQQFPDLHSELNLSSLELGDSALYFCASSRREGPMNTEAFFGQGTRLTVV.

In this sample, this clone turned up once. The CDR3 region has the DNA TGTGCCAGTAGGCCCCGTAGCGGGGCTGCCTACAATGAGCAGTTCTTC. Translation: CASRPRSGAAYNEQFF. J is TRBJ2-1 and V is TRBV19; TRBD2 agrees at 8 bases. V was clipped by 6 bases and J by 2 bases; unmatched bases: 9. This CDR3 region has 16 residues. Germline V CDR1 and CDR2: LNHDA, SQIVND (reference sequence).

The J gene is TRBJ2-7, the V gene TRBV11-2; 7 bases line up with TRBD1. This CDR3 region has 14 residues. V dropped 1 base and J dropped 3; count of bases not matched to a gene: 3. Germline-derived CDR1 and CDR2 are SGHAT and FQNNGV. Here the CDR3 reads CASSLGRGLYEQYF. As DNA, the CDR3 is TGTGCCAGCAGCTTAGGAAGGGGGCTCTACGAGCAGTACTTC. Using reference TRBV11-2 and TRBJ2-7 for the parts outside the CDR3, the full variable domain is EAGVAQSPRYKIIEKRQSVAFWCNPISGHATLYWYQQILGQGPKLLIQFQNNGVVDDSQLPKDRFSAERLKGVDSTLKIQPAKLEDSAVYLCASSLGRGLYEQYFGPGTRLTVT.

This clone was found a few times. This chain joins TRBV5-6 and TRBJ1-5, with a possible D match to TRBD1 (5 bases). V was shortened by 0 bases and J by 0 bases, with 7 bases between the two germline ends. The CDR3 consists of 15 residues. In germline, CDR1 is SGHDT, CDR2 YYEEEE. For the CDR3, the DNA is TGTGCCAGCAGCTTGGGGCAGGGTAGCAATCAGCCCCAGCATTTT. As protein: CASSLGQGSNQPQHF. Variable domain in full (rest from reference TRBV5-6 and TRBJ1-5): DAGVTQSPTHLIKTRGQQVTLRCSPKSGHDTVSWYQQALGQGPQFIFQYYEEEERQRGNFPDRFSGHQFPNYSSELNVNALLLGDSALYLCASSLGQGSNQPQHFGDGTRLSIL.

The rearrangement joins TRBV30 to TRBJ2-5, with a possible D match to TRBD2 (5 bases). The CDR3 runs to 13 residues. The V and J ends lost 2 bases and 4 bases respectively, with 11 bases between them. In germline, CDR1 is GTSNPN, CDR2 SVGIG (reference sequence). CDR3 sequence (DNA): TGTGCCTGGAGTAGTATCGGGATAGAGACCCAGTACTTC. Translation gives CAWSSIGIETQYF.

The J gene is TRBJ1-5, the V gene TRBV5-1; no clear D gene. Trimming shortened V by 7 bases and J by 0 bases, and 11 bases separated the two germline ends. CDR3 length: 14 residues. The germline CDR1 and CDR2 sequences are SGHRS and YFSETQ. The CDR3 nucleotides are TGCGCCAGCGCCCCCGGGTATAGCAATCAGCCCCAGCATTTT. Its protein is CASAPGYSNQPQHF.

CDR3 sequence (DNA): TGTGCCAGCAGCTGGACAGGGATACCGACAGATACGCAGTATTTT. Protein: CASSWTGIPTDTQYF. The J gene is TRBJ2-3, the V gene TRBV7-6, with 8 bases fitting TRBD1. This CDR3 contains 15 residues. V gave up 4 bases and J gave up 3 bases; unmatched junction bases: 6. Germline V gives CDR1 SGHVS, CDR2 FNYEAQ.

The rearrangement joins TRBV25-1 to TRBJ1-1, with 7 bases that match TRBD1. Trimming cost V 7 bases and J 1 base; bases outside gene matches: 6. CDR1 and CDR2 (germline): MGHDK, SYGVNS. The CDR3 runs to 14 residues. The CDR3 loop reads CASKRGRENTEAFF. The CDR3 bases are TGTGCCAGCAAAAGGGGGCGGGAGAACACTGAAGCTTTCTTT.

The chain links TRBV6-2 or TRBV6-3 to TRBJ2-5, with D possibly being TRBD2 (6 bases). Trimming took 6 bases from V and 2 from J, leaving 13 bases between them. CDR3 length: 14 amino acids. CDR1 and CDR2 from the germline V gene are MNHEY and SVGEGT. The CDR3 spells CASSPWRGQETQYF. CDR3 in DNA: TGTGCCAGCAGCCCGTGGAGGGGTCAAGAGACCCAGTACTTC.

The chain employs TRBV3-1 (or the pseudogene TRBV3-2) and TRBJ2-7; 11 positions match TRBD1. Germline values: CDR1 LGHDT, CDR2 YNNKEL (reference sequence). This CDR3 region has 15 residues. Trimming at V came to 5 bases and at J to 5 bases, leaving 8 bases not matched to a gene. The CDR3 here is CASSEAGTGGNEQYF. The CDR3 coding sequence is TGTGCCAGCAGCGAGGCCGGGACAGGGGGGAACGAGCAGTACTTC.